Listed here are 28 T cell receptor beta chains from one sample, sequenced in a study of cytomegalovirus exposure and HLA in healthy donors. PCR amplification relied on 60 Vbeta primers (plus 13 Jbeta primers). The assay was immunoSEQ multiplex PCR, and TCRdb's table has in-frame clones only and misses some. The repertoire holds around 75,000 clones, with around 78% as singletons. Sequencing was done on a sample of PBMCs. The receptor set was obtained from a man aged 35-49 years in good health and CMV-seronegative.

CDR3 sequence: CASSRKQGSEAFF. The CDR3 coding sequence is TGTGCCAGCAGCCGGAAACAGGGGTCTGAAGCTTTCTTT. The rearrangement links TRBV6-5 to TRBJ1-1, with 7 bases identical to TRBD1. Germline lookup yields CDR1 MNHEY and CDR2 SVGAGI. With 6 bases clipped from V and 6 bases from J, the junction kept 7 bases outside the gene matches. The CDR3 runs 13 residues.

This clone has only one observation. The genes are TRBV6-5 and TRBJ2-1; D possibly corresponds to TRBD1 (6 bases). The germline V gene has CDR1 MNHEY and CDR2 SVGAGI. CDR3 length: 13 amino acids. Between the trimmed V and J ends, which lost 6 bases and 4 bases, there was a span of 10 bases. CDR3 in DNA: TGTGCCAGCAGCCCTGACAGGTACAATGAGCAGTTCTTC. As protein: CASSPDRYNEQFF.

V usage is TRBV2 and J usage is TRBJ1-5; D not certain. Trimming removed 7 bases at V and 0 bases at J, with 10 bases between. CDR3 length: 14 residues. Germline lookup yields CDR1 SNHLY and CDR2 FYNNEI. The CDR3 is CASTRSISNQPQHF. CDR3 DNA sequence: TGTGCCAGCACTCGGTCGATTAGCAATCAGCCCCAGCATTTT.

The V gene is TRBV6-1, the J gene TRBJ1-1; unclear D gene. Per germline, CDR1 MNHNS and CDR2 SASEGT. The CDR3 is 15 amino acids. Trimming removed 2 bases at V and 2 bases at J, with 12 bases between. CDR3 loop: CASSEFAGSNTEAFF. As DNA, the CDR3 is TGTGCCAGCAGTGAATTTGCCGGGTCCAACACTGAAGCTTTCTTT.

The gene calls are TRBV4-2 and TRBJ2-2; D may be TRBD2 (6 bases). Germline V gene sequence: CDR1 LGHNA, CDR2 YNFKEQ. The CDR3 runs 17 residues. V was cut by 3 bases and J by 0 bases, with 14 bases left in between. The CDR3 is CASSQRGGTANTGELFF. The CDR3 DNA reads TGTGCCAGCAGCCAGCGGGGCGGGACGGCGAACACCGGGGAGCTGTTTTTT.

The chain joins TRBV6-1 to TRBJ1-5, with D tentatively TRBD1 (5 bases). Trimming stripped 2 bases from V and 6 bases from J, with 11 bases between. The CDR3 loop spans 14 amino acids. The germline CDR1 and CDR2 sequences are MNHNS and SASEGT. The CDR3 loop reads CASSELGGSQPQHF. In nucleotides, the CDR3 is TGTGCCAGCAGTGAATTGGGGGGAAGTCAGCCCCAGCATTTT.

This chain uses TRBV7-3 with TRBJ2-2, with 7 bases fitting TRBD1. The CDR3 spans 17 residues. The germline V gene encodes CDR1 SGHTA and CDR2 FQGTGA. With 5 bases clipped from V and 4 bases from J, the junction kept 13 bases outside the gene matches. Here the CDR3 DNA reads TGTGCCAGCAGCCTACGACAGGGCTCCCGAGGCACCGGGGAGCTGTTTTTT. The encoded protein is CASSLRQGSRGTGELFF.

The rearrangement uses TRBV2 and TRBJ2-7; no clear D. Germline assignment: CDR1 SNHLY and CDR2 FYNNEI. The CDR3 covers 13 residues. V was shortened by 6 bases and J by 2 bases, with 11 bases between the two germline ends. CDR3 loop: CASSLSTTYEQYF. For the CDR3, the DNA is TGTGCCAGCAGCCTCAGTACCACCTACGAGCAGTACTTC.

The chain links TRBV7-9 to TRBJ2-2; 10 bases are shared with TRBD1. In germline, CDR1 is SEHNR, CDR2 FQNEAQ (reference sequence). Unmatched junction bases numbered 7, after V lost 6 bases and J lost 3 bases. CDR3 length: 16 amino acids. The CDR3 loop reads CASSFSGTGDTGELFF. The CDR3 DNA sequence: TGTGCCAGCAGTTTTTCCGGGACAGGGGACACCGGGGAGCTGTTTTTT.

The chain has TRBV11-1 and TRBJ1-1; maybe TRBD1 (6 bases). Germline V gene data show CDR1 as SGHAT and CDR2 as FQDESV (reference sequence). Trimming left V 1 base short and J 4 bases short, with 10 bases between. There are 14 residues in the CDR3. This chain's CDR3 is CASSLGRGATEAFF. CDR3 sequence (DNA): TGTGCCAGCAGCTTAGGCAGGGGAGCCACTGAAGCTTTCTTT.

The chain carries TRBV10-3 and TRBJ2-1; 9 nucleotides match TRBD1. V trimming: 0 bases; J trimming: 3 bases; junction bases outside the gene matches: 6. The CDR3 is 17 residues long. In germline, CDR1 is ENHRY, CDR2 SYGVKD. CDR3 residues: CAISESRTGDNYNEQFF. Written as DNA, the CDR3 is TGTGCCATCAGTGAGTCGAGGACAGGGGATAACTACAATGAGCAGTTCTTC.

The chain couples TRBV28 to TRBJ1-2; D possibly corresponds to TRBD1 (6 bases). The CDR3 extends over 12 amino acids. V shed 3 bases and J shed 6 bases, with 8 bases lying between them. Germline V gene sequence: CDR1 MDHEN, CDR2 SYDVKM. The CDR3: CASSLTGHGYTF. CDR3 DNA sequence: TGTGCCAGCAGTTTGACAGGCCATGGCTACACCTTC.

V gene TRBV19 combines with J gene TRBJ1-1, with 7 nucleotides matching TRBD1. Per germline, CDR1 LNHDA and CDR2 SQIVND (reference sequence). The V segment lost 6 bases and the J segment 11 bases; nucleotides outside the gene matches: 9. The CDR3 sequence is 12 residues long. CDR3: CASREGANRAFF. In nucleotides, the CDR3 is TGTGCCAGTAGGGAGGGGGCGAATCGGGCTTTCTTT.

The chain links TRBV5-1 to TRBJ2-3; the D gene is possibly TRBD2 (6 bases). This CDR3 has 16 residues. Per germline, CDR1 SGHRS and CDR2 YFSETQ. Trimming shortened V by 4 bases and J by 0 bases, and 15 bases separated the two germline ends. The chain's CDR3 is CASSGGTSTSTDTQYF. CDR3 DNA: TGCGCCAGCAGCGGAGGGACTTCCACTAGCACAGATACGCAGTATTTT.

The CDR3 DNA reads TGTGCCAGCAGCTTGGGCGGGGGCGGGGCCGGGGAGCTGTTTTTT. Translating it yields CASSLGGGGAGELFF. The rearrangement links TRBV5-4 to TRBJ2-2, with D maybe TRBD2 (7 bases). Trimming removed 0 bases from V and 6 bases from J, with 12 bases in between. The germline V gene encodes CDR1 SGHNT and CDR2 YYREEE (reference sequence). CDR3 length: 15 residues.

The CDR3 DNA reads as TGCGCCAGCAGTCTTCAACAGGGGGCTTCCTACGAGCAGTACTTC. This gives the protein CASSLQQGASYEQYF. This chain links TRBV5-1 with TRBJ2-7; 9 nucleotides align to TRBD1. Germline V CDR1 and CDR2: SGHRS, YFSETQ. There are 15 residues in the CDR3. The trim removed 5 bases at V and 1 base at J, leaving 7 bases unmatched.

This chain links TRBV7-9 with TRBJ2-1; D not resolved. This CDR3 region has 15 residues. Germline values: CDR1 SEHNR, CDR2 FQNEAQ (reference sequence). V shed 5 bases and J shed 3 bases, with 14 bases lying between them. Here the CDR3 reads CASSLPGSSYNEQFF. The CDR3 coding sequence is TGTGCCAGCAGCCTCCCCGGTTCTAGCTACAATGAGCAGTTCTTC.

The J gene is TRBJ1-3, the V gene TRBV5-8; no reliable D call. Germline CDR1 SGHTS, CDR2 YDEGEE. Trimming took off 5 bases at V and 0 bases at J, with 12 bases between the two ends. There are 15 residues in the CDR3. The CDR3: CASSHDIVSGNTIYF. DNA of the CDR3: TGTGCCAGCAGTCATGACATCGTCTCTGGAAACACCATATATTTT.

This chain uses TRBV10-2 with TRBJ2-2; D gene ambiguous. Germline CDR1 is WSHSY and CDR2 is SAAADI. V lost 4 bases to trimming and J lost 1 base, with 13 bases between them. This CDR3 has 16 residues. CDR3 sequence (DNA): TGCGCCAGCAGTGCTTCCCGGCGGTTGAACACCGGGGAGCTGTTTTTT. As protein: CASSASRRLNTGELFF.

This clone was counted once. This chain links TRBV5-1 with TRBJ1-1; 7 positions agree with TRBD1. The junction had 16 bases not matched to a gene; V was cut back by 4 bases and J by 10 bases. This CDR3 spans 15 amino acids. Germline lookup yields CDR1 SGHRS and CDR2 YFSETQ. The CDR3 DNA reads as TGCGCCAGCAGCGGTGCACCCGACAGGGCCCTTCCAGCTTTCTTT. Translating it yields CASSGAPDRALPAFF.

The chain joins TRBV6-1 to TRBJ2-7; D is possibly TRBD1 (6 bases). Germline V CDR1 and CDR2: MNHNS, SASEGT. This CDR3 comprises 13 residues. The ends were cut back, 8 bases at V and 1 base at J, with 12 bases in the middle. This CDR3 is CASFGTLSYEQYF. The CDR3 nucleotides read TGTGCCAGCTTCGGGACACTTTCCTACGAGCAGTACTTC.

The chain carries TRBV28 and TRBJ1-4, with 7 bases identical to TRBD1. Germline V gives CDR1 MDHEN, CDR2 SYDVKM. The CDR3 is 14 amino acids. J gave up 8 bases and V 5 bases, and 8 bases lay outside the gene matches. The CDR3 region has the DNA TGTGCCAGCAGTCAACTTCAGGGGGGAGAAAAACTGTTTTTT. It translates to CASSQLQGGEKLFF.

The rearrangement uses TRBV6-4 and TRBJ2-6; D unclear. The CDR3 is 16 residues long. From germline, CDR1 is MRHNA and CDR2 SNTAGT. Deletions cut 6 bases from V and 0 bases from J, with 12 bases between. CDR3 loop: CASSQDSGSGANVLTF. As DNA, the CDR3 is TGTGCCAGCAGCCAAGATTCAGGCTCTGGGGCCAACGTCCTGACTTTC.

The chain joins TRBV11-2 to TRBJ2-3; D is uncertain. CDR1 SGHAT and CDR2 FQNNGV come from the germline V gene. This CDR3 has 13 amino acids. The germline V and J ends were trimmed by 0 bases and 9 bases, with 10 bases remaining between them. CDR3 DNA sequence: TGTGCCAGCAGCTTAGAGGGCGCCAGCACGCAGTATTTT. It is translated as CASSLEGASTQYF.

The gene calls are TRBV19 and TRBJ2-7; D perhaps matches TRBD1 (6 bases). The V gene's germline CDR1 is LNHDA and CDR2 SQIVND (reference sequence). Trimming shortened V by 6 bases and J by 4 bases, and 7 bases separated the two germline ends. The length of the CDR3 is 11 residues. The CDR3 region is CASRQGYEQYF. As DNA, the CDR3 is TGTGCCAGTAGACAGGGTTACGAGCAGTACTTC.

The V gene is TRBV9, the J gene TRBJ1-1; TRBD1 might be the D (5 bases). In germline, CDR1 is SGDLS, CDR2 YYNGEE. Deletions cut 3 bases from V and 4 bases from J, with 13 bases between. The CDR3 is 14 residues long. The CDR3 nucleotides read TGTGCCAGCAGCGCCGGGACTTTGGTCACTGAAGCTTTCTTT. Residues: CASSAGTLVTEAFF.

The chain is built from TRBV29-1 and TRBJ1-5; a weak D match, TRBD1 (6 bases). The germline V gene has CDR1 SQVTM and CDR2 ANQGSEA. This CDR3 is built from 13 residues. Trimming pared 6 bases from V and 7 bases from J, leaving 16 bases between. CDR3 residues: CSVTNRARQPQHF. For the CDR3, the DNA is TGCAGCGTCACAAACAGGGCGCGACAGCCCCAGCATTTT.

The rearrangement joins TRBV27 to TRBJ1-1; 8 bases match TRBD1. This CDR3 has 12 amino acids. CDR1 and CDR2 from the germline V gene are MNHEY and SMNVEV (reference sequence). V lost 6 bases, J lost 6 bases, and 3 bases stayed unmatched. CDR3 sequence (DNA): TGTGCCAGCAGGATACAGGGGGCTGAAGCTTTCTTT. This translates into CASRIQGAEAFF.